These 16 T cell receptor beta chains came from one sample sequenced in a study of blood T cell repertoires in COVID-19. Clones were read by immunoSEQ multiplex PCR, and TCRdb kept only the in-frame ones, dropping some. This sample has hundreds of thousands of clones, with roughly 90% found just once. What was sequenced was peripheral blood. The receptors come from a woman in her forties or fifties with active or convalescent COVID-19.

The chain employs TRBV19 and TRBJ2-7; the match to TRBD2 covers 13 bases. This CDR3 is built from 15 residues. CDR1 is LNHDA, CDR2 SQIVND, per germline (reference sequence). The V gene end was trimmed by 4 bases and the J gene end by 6 bases; junction bases not matched to a gene: 6. CDR3 sequence: CASSNPGLAGSEQYF. Here the CDR3 DNA reads TGTGCCAGTAGTAACCCGGGACTAGCGGGATCCGAGCAGTACTTC.

J is TRBJ2-1 and V is TRBV19; 9 bases agree with TRBD1. The germline V gene encodes CDR1 LNHDA and CDR2 SQIVND (reference sequence). The CDR3 covers 16 residues. Trimming took 5 bases from V and 5 from J; bases not matched to a gene: 10. This CDR3 is CASSDPRDRVDNEQFF. The CDR3 bases are TGTGCCAGTAGTGATCCCAGGGACAGGGTGGACAATGAGCAGTTCTTC.

This clone appeared once. The V gene is TRBV7-2, the J gene TRBJ2-4, with 8 bases matching TRBD1. J was trimmed by 6 bases and V by 5 bases; bases with no gene match: 9. There are 15 residues in the CDR3. In germline, CDR1 is SGHTA, CDR2 FQGNSA. The CDR3 DNA sequence: TGTGCCAGCAGCCCCCGGCAGGGGGCGCGAAACATTCAGTACTTC. It specifies CASSPRQGARNIQYF.

Details on this clone: Other DNA sequences within the sample encode an identical CDR3. The rearrangement joins TRBV7-2 to TRBJ1-3; a weak D match, TRBD1 (6 bases). CDR1 SGHTA and CDR2 FQGNSA come from the germline V gene. V gave up 3 bases and J gave up 4 bases, with 10 bases separating them. This CDR3 comprises 14 residues. The CDR3 loop is CASSFQGYGNTIYF. CDR3 bases: TGTGCCAGCAGCTTTCAGGGGTACGGAAACACCATATATTTT.

The CDR3 DNA follows: TGTGCCAGCAGTTTAGATCGGGGGGCTTATTCACCCCTCCACTTT. This sequence encodes CASSLDRGAYSPLHF. This sequence joins TRBV27 and TRBJ1-6; TRBD1 is a possible D gene (6 bases). V was shortened by 2 bases and J by 8 bases, with 13 bases between the two germline ends. This CDR3 comprises 15 residues. From germline, CDR1 is MNHEY and CDR2 SMNVEV (reference sequence).

This chain uses TRBV30 with TRBJ1-1; D perhaps matches TRBD1 (5 bases). V was clipped by 8 bases and J by 7 bases, with 14 bases between them. Germline V CDR1 and CDR2: GTSNPN, SVGIG (reference sequence). This CDR3 is 11 amino acids long. The CDR3 sequence is CAVAGYNEAFF. CDR3 DNA: TGTGCCGTAGCAGGGTACAATGAAGCTTTCTTT.

CDR3 loop: CASSSGSQETQYF. The CDR3 bases are TGTGCCAGCAGTTCCGGGTCGCAAGAGACCCAGTACTTC. The V call is TRBV9, the J call TRBJ2-5, with unresolved D. Germline V gene data show CDR1 as SGDLS and CDR2 as YYNGEE. Deletions cut 5 bases from V and 2 bases from J, with 10 bases between. The CDR3 loop spans 13 amino acids.

The chain has TRBV6-6 and TRBJ2-1, with TRBD1 matching 7 bases. The germline CDR1 and CDR2 sequences are MNHNY and SVGAGI (reference sequence). This CDR3 spans 14 amino acids. Germline trimming cut 6 bases from V and 6 bases from J; bases unmatched to any gene: 8. The CDR3 region is CASRYDRDGNEQFF. CDR3 sequence (DNA): TGTGCCAGCAGATACGACAGGGATGGCAATGAGCAGTTCTTC.

This clone was picked up a small number of times. The chain carries TRBV5-1 and TRBJ2-7; 7 positions agree with TRBD1. The CDR3 runs to 14 residues. CDR1 and CDR2 from the germline V gene are SGHRS and YFSETQ. V lost 3 bases, J lost 4 bases, and 7 bases stayed unmatched. The CDR3 DNA sequence: TGCGCCAGCAGCTCCGGGACAGCCAATTACGAGCAGTACTTC. Residues: CASSSGTANYEQYF.

The chain carries TRBV7-2 and TRBJ2-2, with 10 bases lining up with TRBD2. V shed 5 bases and J 4 bases; nucleotides not matched to a gene: 7. Germline V CDR1 and CDR2: SGHTA, FQGNSA. The CDR3 extends over 16 amino acids. The DNA of the CDR3 is TGTGCCAGCAGCACACAAGCGGGGGGGCTCACCGGGGAGCTGTTTTTT. Its protein product is CASSTQAGGLTGELFF.

CDR3 nucleotide sequence: TGTGCCATCAGTGAGTCGAGGGGGGGCTCTGGGGCCAACGTCCTGACTTTC. Protein sequence: CAISESRGGSGANVLTF. This chain links TRBV10-3 with TRBJ2-6; D is possibly TRBD2 (7 bases). Trimming pared 0 bases from V and 0 bases from J, leaving 9 bases between. CDR1 is ENHRY, CDR2 SYGVKD, per germline. The CDR3 extends over 17 amino acids.

The DNA of the CDR3 is TGTGCCTGGAGTCCAATAGTGGGGGCAACTGAAGCTTTCTTT. Translation: CAWSPIVGATEAFF. This rearrangement joins TRBV30 to TRBJ1-1; possibly TRBD1 for D (6 bases). Trimming took off 2 bases at V and 5 bases at J, with 15 bases between the two ends. CDR3 size: 14 residues. CDR1 and CDR2 from the germline V gene are GTSNPN and SVGIG (reference sequence). Full variable domain (outside the CDR3, taken from reference TRBV30 and TRBJ1-1): SQTIHQWPATLVQPVGSPLSLECTVEGTSNPNLYWYRQAAGRGLQLLFYSVGIGQISSEVPQNLSASRPQDRQFILSSKKLLLSDSGFYLCAWSPIVGATEAFFGQGTRLTVV.

This clone has just a few counts. V usage is TRBV9 and J usage is TRBJ2-7, with 7 bases matching TRBD2. The CDR3 contains 14 residues. V lost 3 bases, J lost 2 bases, and 5 bases stayed unmatched. CDR1 is SGDLS and CDR2 is YYNGEE in the germline V gene. DNA of the CDR3: TGTGCCAGCAGCGACTCTAGCGGCCCCTACGAGCAGTACTTC. Protein product: CASSDSSGPYEQYF.

The chain is built from TRBV6-1 and TRBJ2-7; the D gene is possibly TRBD2 (6 bases). V was pared by 1 base and J by 3 bases, with 10 bases between. The CDR3 runs to 14 residues. Per the germline V gene, CDR1 is MNHNS and CDR2 is SASEGT. The DNA for the CDR3 is TGTGCCAGCAGTGAAGGACTAGTTCACTACGAGCAGTACTTC. Amino acid sequence: CASSEGLVHYEQYF.

The chain employs TRBV7-2 and TRBJ2-3; D not resolved. Germline loops: CDR1 SGHTA, CDR2 FQGNSA. CDR3 length: 16 amino acids. The V end lost 1 base, the J end lost 5 bases, and 16 bases lay between the germline ends. The CDR3 nucleotides read TGTGCCAGCAGCTTAGAGCTCAGGTCTTTAATAGATACGCAGTATTTT. Translated: CASSLELRSLIDTQYF.

This chain connects TRBV9 to TRBJ2-5; 10 positions match TRBD2. This CDR3 spans 15 amino acids. Trimming removed 4 bases from V and 4 bases from J; junction bases left unmatched: 7. Germline V gives CDR1 SGDLS, CDR2 YYNGEE. As DNA, the CDR3 is TGTGCCAGCAGCCTAGGACTAGCGGCAATAGAGACCCAGTACTTC. Its translation: CASSLGLAAIETQYF.